This T cell receptor (beta chain) comes out of a study of blood T cells in healthy people across ages. The CDR3 runs to 14 residues. The germline CDR1 and CDR2 sequences are SQVTM and ANQGSEA. V was shortened by 5 bases and J by 5 bases, with 18 bases between the two germline ends. A J-beta primer mix and a sample-barcoded 5' primer were used in a second PCR of about 7 to 12 cycles. Each CDR3 protein gets one entry after TCRdb re-called the 5' RACE reads with MiXCR. The table shows about 1.8 million distinct CDR3 sequences, with around half occurring only once. Sequencing was carried out using blood. This TCR was sampled from a woman aged 40 to 55 in good health. The V gene is TRBV29-1, the J gene TRBJ1-2; D ambiguous. The CDR3 is CSVTHPRGIYGYTF. Here the CDR3 DNA reads TGCAGCGTTACCCATCCGCGAGGGATATATGGCTACACCTTC.